Below, 5 T cell receptor beta chains from the same sample are listed, as sequenced in a study of T-cell memory formation after mild COVID-19. TCRdb processed the 5' RACE reads anew with MiXCR; each CDR3 protein has one entry. The sample shows 400,000 to 450,000 distinct CDR3 sequences, 15% to 20% of them seen only once. The sample was PBMCs or a T cell subset sorted from them (not recorded which). These receptors came from a man younger than 30 who had mild COVID-19 (a few samples of this study predate the infection). Cell type and time point are not known.

This chain uses TRBV6-6 with TRBJ1-3; possibly TRBD1 for D (5 bases). V dropped 8 bases and J dropped 0 bases, with 11 bases sitting between them. Germline CDR1 reads MNHNY; CDR2 reads SVGAGI (reference sequence). This CDR3 has 14 residues. CDR3 bases: TGTGCCAGCGCACAGGCGAACTCTGGAAACACCATATATTTT. It specifies CASAQANSGNTIYF.

This clonotype has just a few counts. The rearrangement uses TRBV6-2 or TRBV6-3 and TRBJ2-1, with 7 bases matching TRBD1. The CDR3 runs to 12 residues. V was clipped by 6 bases and J by 8 bases; unmatched bases: 4. Germline CDR1 reads MNHEY; CDR2 reads SVGEGT. For the CDR3, the DNA is TGTGCCAGCAGAGACAGGGCCTATGAGCAGTTCTTC. It translates to CASRDRAYEQFF.

CDR3 protein: CASSSSGATNEKLFF. The CDR3 nucleotides are TGTGCCAGCAGTTCCTCGGGGGCAACTAATGAAAAACTGTTTTTT. The J gene is TRBJ1-4, the V gene TRBV6-6; tentatively, D is TRBD1 (5 bases). The V gene lost 4 bases and the J gene lost 0 bases, with 9 bases spanning the gap. Per the germline V gene, CDR1 is MNHNY and CDR2 is SVGAGI (reference sequence). The CDR3 totals 15 residues.

The chain combines TRBV7-6 with TRBJ2-5; the match to TRBD2 covers 14 bases. The CDR3 contains 19 residues. Germline V gene data show CDR1 as SGHVS and CDR2 as FNYEAQ. V dropped 5 bases and J dropped 3; count of bases not matched to a gene: 14. The CDR3 DNA is TGTGCCAGCAGCGTAGGGTACCGACTAGCGGGGGGGCCTGAAGAGACCCAGTACTTC. Its protein is CASSVGYRLAGGPEETQYF.

This clonotype was detected only a few times. This rearrangement joins TRBV20-1 to TRBJ2-7; D gene unclear. The length of the CDR3 is 13 residues. V was shortened by 3 bases and J by 4 bases, with 13 bases between the two germline ends. Germline assignment: CDR1 DFQATT and CDR2 SNEGSKA (reference sequence). The chain's CDR3 is CSASESNSYEQYF. The CDR3 DNA follows: TGCAGTGCTAGTGAAAGCAATTCGTACGAGCAGTACTTC.